These 5 T cell receptor beta chains were all obtained from the same sample, sequenced in a study of shared clonotypes between healthy human individuals. Assay: immunoSEQ multiplex PCR; the TCRdb copy retains only in-frame clones and omits some. Among about 560,000 clones listed, 70% to 80% were seen once. Sequencing was carried out using PBMCs. The receptors stem from a woman between 40 and 50 years old in good health. Some clones in this sample may be carry-over from other donors' samples.

This clone was recorded at least ten times. This chain uses TRBV6-5 with TRBJ1-1; 7 bases agree with TRBD1. The V segment lost 8 bases and the J segment 4 bases; nucleotides outside the gene matches: 7. This CDR3 has 13 residues. Looked up from germline, CDR1 is MNHEY and CDR2 is SVGAGI. DNA for the CDR3: TGTGCCAGCGGATTGACAGGGACCACTGAAGCTTTCTTT. Its translation: CASGLTGTTEAFF.

This clone was seen only once. The rearrangement links TRBV28 to TRBJ2-7; possibly TRBD2 for D (7 bases). Trimming shortened V by 6 bases and J by 2 bases, and 17 bases separated the two germline ends. CDR1 and CDR2 from the germline V gene are MDHEN and SYDVKM. This CDR3 has 15 residues. Written as DNA, the CDR3 is TGTGCCAGCAGCCTAGGGGGGAGGGGAACCTACGAGCAGTACTTC. Its protein product is CASSLGGRGTYEQYF. The complete variable domain, with remaining parts taken from reference TRBV28 and TRBJ2-7, reads DVKVTQSSRYLVKRTGEKVFLECVQDMDHENMFWYRQDPGLGLRLIYFSYDVKMKEKGDIPEGYSVSREKKERFSLILESASTNQTSMYLCASSLGGRGTYEQYFGPGTRLTVT.

The gene calls are TRBV18 and TRBJ2-1; D unclear. The CDR3 sequence is 13 residues long. Trimming stripped 3 bases from V and 9 bases from J, with 12 bases between. The germline CDR1 and CDR2 sequences are KGHSH and LQKENI. The CDR3 region is CASSPGVGGEQFF. The CDR3 coding sequence is TGTGCCAGCTCACCCGGAGTAGGTGGTGAGCAGTTCTTC.

In its sample, this clone was seen once. The J gene is TRBJ2-5, the V gene TRBV11-2; possible D gene TRBD1, 6 bases. This CDR3 is built from 14 residues. Between the trimmed V and J ends, which lost 2 bases and 7 bases, there was a span of 14 bases. The germline V gene has CDR1 SGHAT and CDR2 FQNNGV. The CDR3 bases are TGTGCCAGCAGCTTACCAGGGGTTCTAGGGACCCAGTACTTC. It encodes CASSLPGVLGTQYF.

The chain links TRBV27 to TRBJ2-7; 7 bases are a match to TRBD2. V lost 3 bases and J lost 3; bases outside the gene matches: 5. This CDR3 region has 14 residues. Germline-derived CDR1 and CDR2 are MNHEY and SMNVEV (reference sequence). This CDR3 reads CASSFASGYYEQYF. The CDR3 DNA reads TGTGCCAGCAGTTTTGCTAGCGGCTACTACGAGCAGTACTTC.